Below, 25 T cell receptor beta chains from the same sample are listed, as sequenced in a study of T-cell reconstitution after alpha-beta-depleted transplantation in children. Preparing the TCRbeta library involved the use of unique molecular identifiers. TCRdb itself ran the PCR reads through MiXCR, one entry per CDR3 protein. The sample consists of around 18,000 distinct CDR3 sequences, around 4.9% of them appearing once. Material: PBMCs, obtained before TCRalphabeta/CD19-depleted stem cell transplant. These receptors were taken from a boy aged 5-17 years with acute lymphoblastic leukemia, due to receive a stem cell transplant.

This clonotype was picked up many times. The chain uses TRBV5-6 and TRBJ1-2; tentatively, D is TRBD1 (5 bases). The CDR3 contains 12 residues. Per the germline V gene, CDR1 is SGHDT and CDR2 is YYEEEE. Trimming removed 6 bases at V and 6 bases at J, with 12 bases between. The chain's CDR3 is CASTVRGHGYTF. DNA for the CDR3: TGTGCCAGCACCGTACGGGGCCATGGCTACACCTTC.

This clonotype was detected many times. This chain uses TRBV7-9 with TRBJ2-7; D call uncertain. Germline V gene lookup returns CDR1 SEHNR and CDR2 FQNEAQ (reference sequence). The CDR3 runs to 14 residues. V lost 5 bases and J 4 bases, leaving 15 bases between the germline ends. The CDR3 reads CASSALRPPYEQYF. The DNA for the CDR3 is TGTGCCAGCAGCGCACTAAGACCCCCATACGAGCAGTACTTC.

In its sample, this clonotype was seen many times. This rearrangement joins TRBV24-1 to TRBJ2-2, with TRBD2 identical over 7 bases. The germline gives CDR1 KGHDR, CDR2 SFDVKD. The CDR3 extends over 14 amino acids. The V and J ends lost 9 bases and 6 bases, in that order; junction bases with no gene match: 9. The CDR3 DNA reads TGTGCCACCCGCGGACTAGAGGCGGCCGGGGAGCTGTTTTTT. This sequence encodes CATRGLEAAGELFF.

In its sample, this clonotype is medium-sized. The V and J genes are TRBV5-1 and TRBJ2-7; TRBD2 matches 7 bases. Germline V gene data show CDR1 as SGHRS and CDR2 as YFSETQ. With V trimmed by 0 bases and J by 4 bases, 4 bases remained unmatched. CDR3 length equals 14 residues. CDR3 in amino acids: CASSLASSGYEQYF. The CDR3 coding sequence is TGCGCCAGCAGCTTGGCTTCTAGCGGTTACGAGCAGTACTTC.

This clonotype was detected many times. An end of the junction differs from the germline gene, which may be a read error. V gene TRBV4-2 combines with J gene TRBJ2-6; 8 positions match TRBD2. Germline V gene sequence: CDR1 LGHNA, CDR2 YNFKEQ. The CDR3 is 21 residues long. Written as DNA, the CDR3 is TGTGCCAGCATCCAAGACGGTTTCCCGGGACTAGGACCCTCTGGGGCCAACGTCCTGACTTTC. It translates to CASIQDGFPGLGPSGANVLTF.

The table lists this clonotype with many counts. The rearrangement joins TRBV28 to TRBJ2-4, with TRBD2 matching over 7 bases. V shed 2 bases and J 8 bases; nucleotides not matched to a gene: 0. Germline V gives CDR1 MDHEN, CDR2 SYDVKM. This CDR3 comprises 12 residues. The CDR3 sequence is CASSLAGDIQYF. As DNA, the CDR3 is TGTGCCAGCAGTTTAGCGGGAGACATTCAGTACTTC.

This clonotype was recorded at least ten times. V usage is TRBV5-1 and J usage is TRBJ1-1; D is perhaps TRBD1 (6 bases). V was pared by 1 base and J by 0 bases, with 13 bases between. Germline V CDR1 and CDR2: SGHRS, YFSETQ. CDR3 length: 16 amino acids. The CDR3 spells CASSLNPGGLNTEAFF. CDR3 DNA: TGCGCCAGCAGCTTGAACCCCGGGGGGCTGAACACTGAAGCTTTCTTT.

This clonotype was counted ten times or more. The chain combines TRBV20-1 with TRBJ2-3; 10 bases align to TRBD2. After removal of 6 bases from V and 3 bases from J, the junction contained 9 bases not matched to a gene. The CDR3 contains 15 residues. Germline V gene sequence: CDR1 DFQATT, CDR2 SNEGSKA (reference sequence). CDR3 sequence (DNA): TGCAGTGCCCCGGTCCCTAGCGGGAGAACAGATACGCAGTATTTT. It is translated as CSAPVPSGRTDTQYF.

This clonotype has ten or more counts. The V gene is TRBV28, the J gene TRBJ1-2, with D tentatively TRBD1 (6 bases). The CDR3 runs to 11 residues. Per germline, CDR1 MDHEN and CDR2 SYDVKM. V was trimmed by 11 bases and J by 2 bases, leaving 9 bases between them. CDR3 sequence (DNA): TGTGCCGGGGGCGGGAACTATGGCTACACCTTC. Amino acids: CAGGGNYGYTF.

Comment on this clonotype: One junction end disagrees with the germline gene, perhaps due to a read error. The V gene is TRBV3-1, the J gene TRBJ2-7; D ambiguous. The CDR3 totals 11 residues. Germline CDR1 is LGHDT and CDR2 is YNNKEL (reference sequence). The chain's CDR3 is CASSFSDEKYF. The CDR3 bases are TGTGCAAGCAGCTTCAGCGACGAGAAGTACTTC.

By sample share, this clonotype is medium-sized (0.01 to 0.1%). The V gene is TRBV4-1, the J gene TRBJ2-1; the match to TRBD1 covers 9 bases. Trimming cost V 0 bases and J 4 bases; bases outside gene matches: 13. The length of the CDR3 is 19 residues. Per germline, CDR1 MGHRA and CDR2 YSYEKL. The CDR3 nucleotides are TGCGCCAGCAGCCAAGAAGAAGTGAGCGGACAGGGGTATTACAATGAGCAGTTCTTC. This sequence encodes CASSQEEVSGQGYYNEQFF.

This clonotype was detected only a few times. The rearrangement joins TRBV2 to TRBJ2-1; 8 bases are shared with TRBD1. This CDR3 has 13 residues. Germline V gives CDR1 SNHLY, CDR2 FYNNEI. V trimming: 9 bases; J trimming: 0 bases; junction bases outside the gene matches: 1. As DNA, the CDR3 is TGTGCCAGTGACAGGGGCTCCTACAATGAGCAGTTCTTC. Translating gives CASDRGSYNEQFF.

This clonotype appeared many times. The chain links TRBV2 to TRBJ2-1; D possibly uses TRBD1 or TRBD2 (6 bases each). The CDR3 runs 18 residues. Trimming shortened V by 3 bases and J by 8 bases, and 26 bases separated the two germline ends. In germline, CDR1 is SNHLY, CDR2 FYNNEI. The CDR3 here is CASSDGPRGQGGWDEQFF. In DNA, the CDR3 is TGTGCCAGCAGTGATGGGCCTCGGGGGCAAGGGGGTTGGGATGAGCAGTTCTTC.

In regard to this clonotype: A single base separates this from a much larger clone, so it may be a read error. This chain connects TRBV20-1 to TRBJ2-3, with no clear D. The CDR3 length is 16 residues. Germline V CDR1 and CDR2: DFQATT, SNEGSKA (reference sequence). The CDR3 loop reads CCASFVPGSSGDTQYF. The CDR3 DNA is TGCTGTGCTAGTTTTGTTCCCGGCAGTTCCGGAGATACGCAGTATTTT.

This clonotype was counted many times. V gene TRBV30 combines with J gene TRBJ1-6; D gene unclear. V lost 2 bases to trimming and J lost 3 bases, with 8 bases between them. The CDR3 spans 14 residues. From germline, CDR1 is GTSNPN and CDR2 SVGIG (reference sequence). This chain's CDR3 is CAWSTSDYNSPLHF. Here the CDR3 DNA reads TGTGCCTGGAGTACATCCGACTATAATTCACCCCTCCACTTT. The full variable domain, in which reference TRBV30 and TRBJ1-6 provide the parts outside the CDR3, is SQTIHQWPATLVQPVGSPLSLECTVEGTSNPNLYWYRQAAGRGLQLLFYSVGIGQISSEVPQNLSASRPQDRQFILSSKKLLLSDSGFYLCAWSTSDYNSPLHFGNGTRLTVT.

The sample holds many counts of this clonotype. The chain uses TRBV7-9 and TRBJ1-1, with D unresolved. The CDR3 loop spans 13 amino acids. The germline V gene encodes CDR1 SEHNR and CDR2 FQNEAQ (reference sequence). The CDR3 loop reads CASSRGLNTEAFF. In nucleotides, the CDR3 is TGTGCTTCAAGTAGAGGGTTAAACACTGAAGCTTTCTTT.

This clonotype was observed at least ten times. The chain carries TRBV5-5 and TRBJ1-1; tentative D call: TRBD1 (5 bases). V was pared by 2 bases and J by 3 bases, with 14 bases between. Germline-derived CDR1 and CDR2 are SGHKS and YYEKEE (reference sequence). This CDR3 comprises 15 residues. CDR3 protein: CASSFFPFRDTEAFF. The DNA of the CDR3 is TGTGCCAGCAGCTTCTTCCCCTTCAGGGACACTGAAGCTTTCTTT.

By sample share, this clonotype is medium-sized (0.01 to 0.1%). The rearrangement uses TRBV11-2 and TRBJ2-1, with D perhaps matching TRBD1 (6 bases). Trimming cost V 5 bases and J 4 bases, with 15 bases left between them. The CDR3 totals 15 residues. Germline CDR1 SGHAT, CDR2 FQNNGV. CDR3 coding DNA: TGTGCCAGCAGCCCGATGGGGGCGTTGTACAATGAGCAGTTCTTC. Its protein product is CASSPMGALYNEQFF.

The table lists this clonotype with many counts. The V gene is TRBV7-9, the J gene TRBJ2-7, with a possible D match to TRBD2 (6 bases). The CDR3 totals 13 residues. Looked up from germline, CDR1 is SEHNR and CDR2 is FQNEAQ (reference sequence). Trimming stripped 2 bases from V and 3 bases from J, with 8 bases between. CDR3 DNA sequence: TGTGCCAGCAGCTTACGGGGGATCTACGAGCAGTACTTC. Protein product: CASSLRGIYEQYF.

At least ten counts were recorded for this clonotype. The chain links TRBV20-1 to TRBJ1-5; possibly TRBD1 for D (5 bases). Germline V lookup: CDR1 DFQATT, CDR2 SNEGSKA (reference sequence). The CDR3 sequence is 16 residues long. Trimming pared 1 base from V and 2 bases from J, leaving 15 bases between. CDR3 coding DNA: TGCAGTGCTAGAGCTACGGGGCGAGCTGGCAATCAGCCCCAGCATTTT. This encodes CSARATGRAGNQPQHF.

This clonotype was observed many times. The rearrangement joins TRBV4-2 to TRBJ2-1; 11 bases are shared with TRBD2. The V and J ends lost 1 base and 1 base, in that order; junction bases with no gene match: 15. The CDR3 totals 21 residues. CDR1 is LGHNA, CDR2 YNFKEQ, per germline. The CDR3 here is CASSQVSPGLAEGSSYNEQFF. The DNA of the CDR3 is TGTGCCAGCAGCCAAGTATCGCCGGGACTAGCGGAGGGGTCATCCTACAATGAGCAGTTCTTC.

This clonotype was picked up many times. The V gene is TRBV7-7, the J gene TRBJ2-3, with 10 bases lining up with TRBD2. From germline, CDR1 is SSHAT and CDR2 FNYEAQ (reference sequence). Trimming at V came to 6 bases and at J to 5 bases, leaving 11 bases not matched to a gene. This CDR3 is 16 amino acids long. CDR3 sequence: CASSPGASGRRDTQYF. In DNA form, the CDR3 reads TGTGCCAGCAGTCCCGGCGCTAGCGGGAGACGAGATACGCAGTATTTT.

There are many counts of this clonotype. The chain joins TRBV28 to TRBJ2-1, with D tentatively TRBD2 (6 bases). V lost 5 bases and J 7 bases, leaving 15 bases between the germline ends. Germline V CDR1 and CDR2: MDHEN, SYDVKM. The CDR3 is 14 amino acids. In DNA, the CDR3 is TGTGCCAGCAGTGGAGTAGCGGTTTTGAATGAGCAGTTCTTC. Its protein product is CASSGVAVLNEQFF.

This chain uses TRBV2 with TRBJ2-3, with a possible D match to TRBD2 (6 bases). From germline, CDR1 is SNHLY and CDR2 FYNNEI. The CDR3 length is 13 residues. V lost 6 bases to trimming and J lost 3 bases, with 10 bases between them. CDR3 DNA: TGTGCCAGCAGCGGGGACTTTACAGATACGCAGTATTTT. Translating gives CASSGDFTDTQYF.

This clonotype was seen ten or more times. The chain has TRBV20-1 and TRBJ2-7, with 8 bases lining up with TRBD1. Germline V gives CDR1 DFQATT, CDR2 SNEGSKA (reference sequence). The CDR3 is made up of 13 amino acids. V shed 3 bases and J 6 bases; nucleotides not matched to a gene: 7. The DNA of the CDR3 is TGCAGTGCTAGGCCTATGACAGGGGTCGAGCAGTACTTC. It specifies CSARPMTGVEQYF.